The sequence of this TCR beta chain was determined in a study of glioma-infiltrating T cells after dendritic cell vaccination. Sequencing was performed with immunoSEQ multiplex PCR; in TCRdb, only in-frame clones are kept and a portion is missing. The profile shows about 82,000 clones, roughly 90% of them singletons. The germline V gene has CDR1 SGHRS and CDR2 YFSETQ. V was pared by 3 bases and J by 2 bases, with 6 bases of the junction left unmatched. The CDR3 is 15 amino acids. The sequence derives from a human donor with glioblastoma. The chain has TRBV5-1 and TRBJ2-7, with 9 bases that match TRBD1. The material sequenced was blood, taken before dendritic cell vaccination. The CDR3 sequence is CASSSTGQGTYEQYF. The DNA of the CDR3 is TGCGCCAGCAGCTCGACTGGACAGGGGACCTACGAGCAGTACTTC.